This T cell receptor beta chain stems from a study of blood T cell repertoires in COVID-19. Study-level background: Donors in the United States, Italy and Spain gave samples during acute or convalescent COVID-19.

The V end lost 4 bases, the J end lost 0 bases, and 15 bases lay between the germline ends. Germline assignment: CDR1 MDHEN and CDR2 SYDVKM. The CDR3 has 16 residues. Produced via immunoSEQ multiplex PCR; TCRdb's table is partial and in-frame only. The data contain under 300,000 clones, around 90% of them singletons. This receptor was obtained from a woman in her seventies with active or convalescent COVID-19. The chain combines TRBV28 with TRBJ1-1; tentatively, D is TRBD1 (5 bases). The material sequenced was peripheral blood. CDR3 residues: CASSSTWGRLNTEAFF. The CDR3 DNA reads TGTGCCAGCAGTTCGACCTGGGGCAGACTGAACACTGAAGCTTTCTTT.